This T cell receptor beta chain was found in a study of beta chain features in type 1 diabetes. Overall study results and limits: Among type 1 diabetes patients, VDJ junctions had fewer insertions and more deletions. In all four CD4+ subsets, TCRB CDR3 length was significantly, moderately reduced in type 1 diabetes.

The germline gives CDR1 GTSNPN, CDR2 SVGIG (reference sequence). There are 14 residues in the CDR3. J lost 5 bases, V lost 2 bases, and 5 bases had no gene match. Investigators reverse transcribed all isolated RNA, so they sequenced expressed TCRB transcripts. Sequencing used immunoSEQ multiplex PCR; TCRdb keeps in-frame clones, though not all of them. Of some 350,000 clones listed, 13% are singletons. This clone was counted a few times. Its cognate antigen is unknown. Sorting that relied on CD45RO/CCR7/CD25/CD127/CD95/CD27 yielded CD4+ naive, central memory, regulatory and stem cell-like memory cells.

Source material: naive CD4+ T cells from blood. The chain carries TRBV30 and TRBJ1-1; 10 bases map to TRBD1. The receptor was derived from a woman aged 18-29 years with type 1 diabetes. In nucleotides, the CDR3 is TGTGCCTGGAGTTTCCGGGACAGGGGTACTGAAGCTTTCTTT. Its protein is CAWSFRDRGTEAFF.